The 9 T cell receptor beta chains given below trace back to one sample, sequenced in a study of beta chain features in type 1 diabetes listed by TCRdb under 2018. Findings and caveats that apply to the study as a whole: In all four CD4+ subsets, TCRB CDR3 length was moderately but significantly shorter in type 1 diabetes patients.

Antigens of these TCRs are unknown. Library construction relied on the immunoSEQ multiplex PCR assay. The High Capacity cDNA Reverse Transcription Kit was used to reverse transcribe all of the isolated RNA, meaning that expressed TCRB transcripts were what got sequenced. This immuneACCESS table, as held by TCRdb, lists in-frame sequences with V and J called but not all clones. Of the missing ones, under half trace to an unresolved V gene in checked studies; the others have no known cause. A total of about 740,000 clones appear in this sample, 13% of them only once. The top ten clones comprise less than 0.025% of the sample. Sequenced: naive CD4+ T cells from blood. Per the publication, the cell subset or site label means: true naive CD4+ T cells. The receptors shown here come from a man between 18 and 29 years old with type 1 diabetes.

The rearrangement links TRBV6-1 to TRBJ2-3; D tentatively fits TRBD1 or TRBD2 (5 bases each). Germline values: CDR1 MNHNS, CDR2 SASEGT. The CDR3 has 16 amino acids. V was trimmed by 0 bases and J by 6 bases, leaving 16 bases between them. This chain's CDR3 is CASSEAGPPPLDTQYF. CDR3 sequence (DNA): TGTGCCAGCAGTGAAGCGGGACCGCCTCCGCTGGATACGCAGTATTTT.

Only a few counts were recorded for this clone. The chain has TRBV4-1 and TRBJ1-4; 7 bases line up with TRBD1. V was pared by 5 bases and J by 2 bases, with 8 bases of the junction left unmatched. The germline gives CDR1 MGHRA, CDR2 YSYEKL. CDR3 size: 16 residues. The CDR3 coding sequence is TGCGCCAGCAGCTTCCATCAGGGGGGGACTAATGAAAAACTGTTTTTT. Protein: CASSFHQGGTNEKLFF.

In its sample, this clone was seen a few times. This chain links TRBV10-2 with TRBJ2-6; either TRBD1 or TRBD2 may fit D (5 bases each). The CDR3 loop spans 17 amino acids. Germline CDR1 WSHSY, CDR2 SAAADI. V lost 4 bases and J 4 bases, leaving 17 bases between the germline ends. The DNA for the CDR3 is TGCGCCAGCAGTGTAACCCGGGACGCCCCAGGGGCCAACGTCCTGACTTTC. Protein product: CASSVTRDAPGANVLTF.

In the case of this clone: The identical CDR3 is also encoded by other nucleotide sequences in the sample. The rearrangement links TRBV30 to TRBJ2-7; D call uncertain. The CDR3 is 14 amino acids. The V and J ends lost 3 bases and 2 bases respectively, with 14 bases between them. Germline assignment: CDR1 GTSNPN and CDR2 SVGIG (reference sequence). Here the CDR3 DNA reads TGTGCCTGGAGCGGGCGCTGGCCCACCTACGAGCAGTACTTC. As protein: CAWSGRWPTYEQYF.

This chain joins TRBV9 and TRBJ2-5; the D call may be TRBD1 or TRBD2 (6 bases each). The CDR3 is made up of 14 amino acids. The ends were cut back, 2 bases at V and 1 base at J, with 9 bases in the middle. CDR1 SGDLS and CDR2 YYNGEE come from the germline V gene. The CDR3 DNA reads TGTGCCAGCAGCGTGAGGGGGGCCCAAGAGACCCAGTACTTC. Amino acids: CASSVRGAQETQYF.

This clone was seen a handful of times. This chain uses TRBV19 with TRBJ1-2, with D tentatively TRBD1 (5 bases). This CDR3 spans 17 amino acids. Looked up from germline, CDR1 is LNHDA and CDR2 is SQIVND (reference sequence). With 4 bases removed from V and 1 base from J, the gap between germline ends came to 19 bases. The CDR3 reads CASSKRGDGNFNYGYTF. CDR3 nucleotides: TGTGCCAGTAGTAAACGAGGGGACGGAAACTTTAACTATGGCTACACCTTC.

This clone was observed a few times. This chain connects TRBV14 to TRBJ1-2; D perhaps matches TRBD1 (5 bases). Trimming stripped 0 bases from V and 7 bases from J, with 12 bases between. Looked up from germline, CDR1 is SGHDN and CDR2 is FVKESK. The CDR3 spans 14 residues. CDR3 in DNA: TGTGCCAGCAGCCAAGATAGCCAGGGTTTTGGCTACACCTTC. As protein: CASSQDSQGFGYTF.

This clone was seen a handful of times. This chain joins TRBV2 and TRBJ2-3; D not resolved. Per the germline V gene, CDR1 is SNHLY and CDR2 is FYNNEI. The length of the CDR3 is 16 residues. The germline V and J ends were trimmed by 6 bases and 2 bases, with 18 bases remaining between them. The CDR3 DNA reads TGTGCCAGCAGAGCTCTAGGATTACGGAACACAGATACGCAGTATTTT. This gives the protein CASRALGLRNTDTQYF.

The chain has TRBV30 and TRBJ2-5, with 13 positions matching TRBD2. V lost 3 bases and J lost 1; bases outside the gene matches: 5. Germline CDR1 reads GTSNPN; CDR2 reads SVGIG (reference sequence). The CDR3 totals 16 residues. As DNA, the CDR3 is TGTGCCTGGAGCCCGGGACTAGCGGGGATCCAAGAGACCCAGTACTTC. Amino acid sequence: CAWSPGLAGIQETQYF.